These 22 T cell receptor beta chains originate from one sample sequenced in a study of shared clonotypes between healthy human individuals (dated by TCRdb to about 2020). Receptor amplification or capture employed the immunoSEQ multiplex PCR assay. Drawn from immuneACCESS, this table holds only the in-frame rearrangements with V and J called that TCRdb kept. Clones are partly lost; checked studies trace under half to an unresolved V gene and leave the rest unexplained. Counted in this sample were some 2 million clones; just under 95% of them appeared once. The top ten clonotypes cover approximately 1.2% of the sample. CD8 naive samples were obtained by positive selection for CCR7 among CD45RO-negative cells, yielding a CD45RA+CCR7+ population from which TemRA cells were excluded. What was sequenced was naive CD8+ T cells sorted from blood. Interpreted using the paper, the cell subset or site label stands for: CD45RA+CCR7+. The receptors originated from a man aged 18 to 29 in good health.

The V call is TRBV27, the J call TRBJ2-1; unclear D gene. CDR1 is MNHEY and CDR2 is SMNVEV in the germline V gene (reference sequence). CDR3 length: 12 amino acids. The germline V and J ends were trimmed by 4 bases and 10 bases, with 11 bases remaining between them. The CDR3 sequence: CASSSVGPEQFF. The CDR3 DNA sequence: TGTGCCAGCAGTTCGGTAGGGCCCGAGCAGTTCTTC.

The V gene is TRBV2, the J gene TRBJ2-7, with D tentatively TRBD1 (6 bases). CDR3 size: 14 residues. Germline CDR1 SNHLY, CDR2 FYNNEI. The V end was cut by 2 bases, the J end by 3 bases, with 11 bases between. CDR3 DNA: TGTGCCAGCAGTGAAACAGGGTACGGCTACGAGCAGTACTTC. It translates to CASSETGYGYEQYF.

For the CDR3, the DNA is TGTGCCAGCAGCCAAGATCCCCCCAACCAGGTGCCTGAAGCTTTCTTT. This translates into CASSQDPPNQVPEAFF. This chain connects TRBV4-2 to TRBJ1-1, with D unclear. V was cut by 0 bases and J by 6 bases, with 17 bases left in between. The V gene's germline CDR1 is LGHNA and CDR2 YNFKEQ. The CDR3 consists of 16 residues.

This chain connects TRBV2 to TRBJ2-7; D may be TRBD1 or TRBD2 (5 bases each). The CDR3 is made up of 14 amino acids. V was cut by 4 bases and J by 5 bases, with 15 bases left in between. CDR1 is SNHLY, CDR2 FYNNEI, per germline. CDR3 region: CASSVVSPGHEQYF. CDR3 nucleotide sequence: TGTGCCAGCAGTGTGGTCTCCCCGGGGCACGAGCAGTACTTC. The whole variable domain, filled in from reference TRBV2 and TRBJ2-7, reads EPEVTQTPSHQVTQMGQEVILRCVPISNHLYFYWYRQILGQKVEFLVSFYNNEISEKSEIFDDQFSVERPDGSNFTLKIRSTKLEDSAMYFCASSVVSPGHEQYFGPGTRLTVT.

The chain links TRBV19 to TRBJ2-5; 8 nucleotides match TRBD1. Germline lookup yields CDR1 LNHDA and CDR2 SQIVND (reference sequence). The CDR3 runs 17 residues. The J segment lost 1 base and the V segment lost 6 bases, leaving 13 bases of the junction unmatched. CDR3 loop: CASRGGPGQVLQETQYF. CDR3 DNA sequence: TGTGCCAGTAGGGGGGGCCCGGGACAGGTGCTCCAAGAGACCCAGTACTTC.

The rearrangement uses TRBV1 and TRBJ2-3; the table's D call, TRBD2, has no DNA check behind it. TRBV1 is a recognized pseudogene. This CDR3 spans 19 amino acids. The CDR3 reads CTSSQDRRTLARNTDMQYF. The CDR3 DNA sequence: TGCACCAGCAGCCAAGATCGACGGACCCTAGCAAGGAACACAGATATGCAGTATTTT.

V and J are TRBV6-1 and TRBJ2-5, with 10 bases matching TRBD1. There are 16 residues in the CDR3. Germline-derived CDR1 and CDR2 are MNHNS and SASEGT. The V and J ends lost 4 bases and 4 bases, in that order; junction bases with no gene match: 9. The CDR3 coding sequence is TGTGCCAGCAGTGTCTCTGGGACAGGGGTATCAGAGACCCAGTACTTC. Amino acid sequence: CASSVSGTGVSETQYF.

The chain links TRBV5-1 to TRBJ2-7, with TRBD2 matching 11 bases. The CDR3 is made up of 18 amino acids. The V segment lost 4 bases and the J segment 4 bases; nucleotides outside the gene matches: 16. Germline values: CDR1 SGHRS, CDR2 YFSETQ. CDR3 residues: CASSLSGRAIEWTYEQYF. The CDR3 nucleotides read TGCGCCAGCAGCCTTAGCGGGAGGGCCATAGAATGGACTTACGAGCAGTACTTC.

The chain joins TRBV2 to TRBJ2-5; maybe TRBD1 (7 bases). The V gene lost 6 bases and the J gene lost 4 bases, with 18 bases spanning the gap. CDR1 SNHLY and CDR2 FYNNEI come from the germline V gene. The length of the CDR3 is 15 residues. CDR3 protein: CASRVGGGMGETQYF. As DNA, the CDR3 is TGTGCCAGCAGGGTAGGAGGGGGCATGGGAGAGACCCAGTACTTC.

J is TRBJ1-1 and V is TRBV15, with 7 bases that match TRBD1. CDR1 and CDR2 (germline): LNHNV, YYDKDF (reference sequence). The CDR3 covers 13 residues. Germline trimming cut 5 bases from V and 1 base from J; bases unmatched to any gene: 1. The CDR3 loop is CATSWDRNTEAFF. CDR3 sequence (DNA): TGTGCCACCAGCTGGGACAGGAACACTGAAGCTTTCTTT. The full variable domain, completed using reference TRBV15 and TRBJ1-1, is DAMVIQNPRYQVTQFGKPVTLSCSQTLNHNVMYWYQQKSSQAPKLLFHYYDKDFNNEADTPDNFQSRRPNTSFCFLDIRSPGLGDTAMYLCATSWDRNTEAFFGQGTRLTVV.

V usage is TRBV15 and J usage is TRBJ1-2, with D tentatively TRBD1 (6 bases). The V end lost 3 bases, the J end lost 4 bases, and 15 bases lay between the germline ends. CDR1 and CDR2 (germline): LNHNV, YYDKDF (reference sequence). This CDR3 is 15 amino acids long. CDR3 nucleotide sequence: TGTGCCACCAGCAGCGACTTGACAGGAGTCTATGGCTACACCTTC. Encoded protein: CATSSDLTGVYGYTF.

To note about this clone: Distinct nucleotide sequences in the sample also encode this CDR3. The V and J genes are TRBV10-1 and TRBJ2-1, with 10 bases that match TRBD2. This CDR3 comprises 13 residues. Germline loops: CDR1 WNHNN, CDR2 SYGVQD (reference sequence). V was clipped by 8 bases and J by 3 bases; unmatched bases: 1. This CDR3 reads CASSSGGYNEQFF. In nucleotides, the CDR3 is TGCGCCAGCTCTAGCGGGGGCTACAATGAGCAGTTCTTC.

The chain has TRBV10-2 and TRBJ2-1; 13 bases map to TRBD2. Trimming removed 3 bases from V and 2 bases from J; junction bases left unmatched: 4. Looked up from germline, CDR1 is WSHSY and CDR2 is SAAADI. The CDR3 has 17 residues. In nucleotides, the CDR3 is TGCGCCAGCAGTGAAACTAGCGGGAGGGCCCCCTACAATGAGCAGTTCTTC. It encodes CASSETSGRAPYNEQFF.

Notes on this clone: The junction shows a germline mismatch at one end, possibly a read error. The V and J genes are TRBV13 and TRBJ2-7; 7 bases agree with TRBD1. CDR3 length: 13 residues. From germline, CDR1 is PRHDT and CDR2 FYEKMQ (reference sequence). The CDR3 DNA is TGTGCCAGCAGGGGACAGACCTCCTACGGGCAGTACTTC. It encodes CASRGQTSYGQYF.

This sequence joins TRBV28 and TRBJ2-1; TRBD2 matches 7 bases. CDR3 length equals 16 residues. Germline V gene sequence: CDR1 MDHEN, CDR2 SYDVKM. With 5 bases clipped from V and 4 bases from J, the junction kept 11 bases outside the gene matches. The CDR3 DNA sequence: TGTGCCAGCAGTCAGGCTCGGGAGGAAAGATACAATGAGCAGTTCTTC. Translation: CASSQAREERYNEQFF. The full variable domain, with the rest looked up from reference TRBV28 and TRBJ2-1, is DVKVTQSSRYLVKRTGEKVFLECVQDMDHENMFWYRQDPGLGLRLIYFSYDVKMKEKGDIPEGYSVSREKKERFSLILESASTNQTSMYLCASSQAREERYNEQFFGPGTRLTVL.

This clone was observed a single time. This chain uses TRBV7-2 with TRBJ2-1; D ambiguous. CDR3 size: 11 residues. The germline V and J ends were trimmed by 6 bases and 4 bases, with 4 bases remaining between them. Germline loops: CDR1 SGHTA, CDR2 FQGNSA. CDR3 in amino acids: CASRGYNEQFF. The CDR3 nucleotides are TGTGCCAGCAGGGGGTACAATGAGCAGTTCTTC.

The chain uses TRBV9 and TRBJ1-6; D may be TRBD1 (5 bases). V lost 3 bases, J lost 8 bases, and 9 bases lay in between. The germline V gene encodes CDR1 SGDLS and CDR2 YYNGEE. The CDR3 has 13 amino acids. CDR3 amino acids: CASSGTPDSPLHF. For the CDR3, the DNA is TGTGCCAGCAGCGGGACACCTGATTCACCCCTCCACTTT.

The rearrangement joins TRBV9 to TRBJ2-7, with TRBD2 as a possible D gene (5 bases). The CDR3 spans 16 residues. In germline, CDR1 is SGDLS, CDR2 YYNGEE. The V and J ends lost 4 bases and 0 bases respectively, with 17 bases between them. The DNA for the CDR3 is TGTGCCAGCAGCCAGGAAGCGGTTACAAGCTCCTACGAGCAGTACTTC. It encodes CASSQEAVTSSYEQYF.

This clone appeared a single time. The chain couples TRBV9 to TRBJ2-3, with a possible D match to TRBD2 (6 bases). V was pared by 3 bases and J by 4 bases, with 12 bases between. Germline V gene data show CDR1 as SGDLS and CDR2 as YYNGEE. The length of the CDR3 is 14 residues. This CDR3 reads CASSDFGEADTQYF. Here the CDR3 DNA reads TGTGCCAGCAGCGATTTCGGGGAGGCAGATACGCAGTATTTT.

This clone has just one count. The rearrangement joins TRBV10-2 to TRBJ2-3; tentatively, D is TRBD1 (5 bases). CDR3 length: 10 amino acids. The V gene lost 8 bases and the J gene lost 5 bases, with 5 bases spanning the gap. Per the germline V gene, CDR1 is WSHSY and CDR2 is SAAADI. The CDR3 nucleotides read TGCGCCAGCGGACAAGATACGCAGTATTTT. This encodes CASGQDTQYF.

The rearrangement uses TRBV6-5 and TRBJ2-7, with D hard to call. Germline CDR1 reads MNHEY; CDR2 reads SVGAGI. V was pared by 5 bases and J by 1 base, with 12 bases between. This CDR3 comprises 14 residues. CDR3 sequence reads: CASSLTSTSYEQYF. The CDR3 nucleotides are TGTGCCAGCAGTCTTACCTCGACATCCTACGAGCAGTACTTC.

CDR3 in DNA: TGTGCCAGCATCAGCGGCACCGGGGAGCTGTTTTTT. It yields the protein CASISGTGELFF. The gene calls are TRBV7-9 and TRBJ2-2, with D possibly being TRBD2 (5 bases). This CDR3 has 12 amino acids. In germline, CDR1 is SEHNR, CDR2 FQNEAQ (reference sequence). Trimming took 7 bases from V and 4 from J, leaving 7 bases between them.